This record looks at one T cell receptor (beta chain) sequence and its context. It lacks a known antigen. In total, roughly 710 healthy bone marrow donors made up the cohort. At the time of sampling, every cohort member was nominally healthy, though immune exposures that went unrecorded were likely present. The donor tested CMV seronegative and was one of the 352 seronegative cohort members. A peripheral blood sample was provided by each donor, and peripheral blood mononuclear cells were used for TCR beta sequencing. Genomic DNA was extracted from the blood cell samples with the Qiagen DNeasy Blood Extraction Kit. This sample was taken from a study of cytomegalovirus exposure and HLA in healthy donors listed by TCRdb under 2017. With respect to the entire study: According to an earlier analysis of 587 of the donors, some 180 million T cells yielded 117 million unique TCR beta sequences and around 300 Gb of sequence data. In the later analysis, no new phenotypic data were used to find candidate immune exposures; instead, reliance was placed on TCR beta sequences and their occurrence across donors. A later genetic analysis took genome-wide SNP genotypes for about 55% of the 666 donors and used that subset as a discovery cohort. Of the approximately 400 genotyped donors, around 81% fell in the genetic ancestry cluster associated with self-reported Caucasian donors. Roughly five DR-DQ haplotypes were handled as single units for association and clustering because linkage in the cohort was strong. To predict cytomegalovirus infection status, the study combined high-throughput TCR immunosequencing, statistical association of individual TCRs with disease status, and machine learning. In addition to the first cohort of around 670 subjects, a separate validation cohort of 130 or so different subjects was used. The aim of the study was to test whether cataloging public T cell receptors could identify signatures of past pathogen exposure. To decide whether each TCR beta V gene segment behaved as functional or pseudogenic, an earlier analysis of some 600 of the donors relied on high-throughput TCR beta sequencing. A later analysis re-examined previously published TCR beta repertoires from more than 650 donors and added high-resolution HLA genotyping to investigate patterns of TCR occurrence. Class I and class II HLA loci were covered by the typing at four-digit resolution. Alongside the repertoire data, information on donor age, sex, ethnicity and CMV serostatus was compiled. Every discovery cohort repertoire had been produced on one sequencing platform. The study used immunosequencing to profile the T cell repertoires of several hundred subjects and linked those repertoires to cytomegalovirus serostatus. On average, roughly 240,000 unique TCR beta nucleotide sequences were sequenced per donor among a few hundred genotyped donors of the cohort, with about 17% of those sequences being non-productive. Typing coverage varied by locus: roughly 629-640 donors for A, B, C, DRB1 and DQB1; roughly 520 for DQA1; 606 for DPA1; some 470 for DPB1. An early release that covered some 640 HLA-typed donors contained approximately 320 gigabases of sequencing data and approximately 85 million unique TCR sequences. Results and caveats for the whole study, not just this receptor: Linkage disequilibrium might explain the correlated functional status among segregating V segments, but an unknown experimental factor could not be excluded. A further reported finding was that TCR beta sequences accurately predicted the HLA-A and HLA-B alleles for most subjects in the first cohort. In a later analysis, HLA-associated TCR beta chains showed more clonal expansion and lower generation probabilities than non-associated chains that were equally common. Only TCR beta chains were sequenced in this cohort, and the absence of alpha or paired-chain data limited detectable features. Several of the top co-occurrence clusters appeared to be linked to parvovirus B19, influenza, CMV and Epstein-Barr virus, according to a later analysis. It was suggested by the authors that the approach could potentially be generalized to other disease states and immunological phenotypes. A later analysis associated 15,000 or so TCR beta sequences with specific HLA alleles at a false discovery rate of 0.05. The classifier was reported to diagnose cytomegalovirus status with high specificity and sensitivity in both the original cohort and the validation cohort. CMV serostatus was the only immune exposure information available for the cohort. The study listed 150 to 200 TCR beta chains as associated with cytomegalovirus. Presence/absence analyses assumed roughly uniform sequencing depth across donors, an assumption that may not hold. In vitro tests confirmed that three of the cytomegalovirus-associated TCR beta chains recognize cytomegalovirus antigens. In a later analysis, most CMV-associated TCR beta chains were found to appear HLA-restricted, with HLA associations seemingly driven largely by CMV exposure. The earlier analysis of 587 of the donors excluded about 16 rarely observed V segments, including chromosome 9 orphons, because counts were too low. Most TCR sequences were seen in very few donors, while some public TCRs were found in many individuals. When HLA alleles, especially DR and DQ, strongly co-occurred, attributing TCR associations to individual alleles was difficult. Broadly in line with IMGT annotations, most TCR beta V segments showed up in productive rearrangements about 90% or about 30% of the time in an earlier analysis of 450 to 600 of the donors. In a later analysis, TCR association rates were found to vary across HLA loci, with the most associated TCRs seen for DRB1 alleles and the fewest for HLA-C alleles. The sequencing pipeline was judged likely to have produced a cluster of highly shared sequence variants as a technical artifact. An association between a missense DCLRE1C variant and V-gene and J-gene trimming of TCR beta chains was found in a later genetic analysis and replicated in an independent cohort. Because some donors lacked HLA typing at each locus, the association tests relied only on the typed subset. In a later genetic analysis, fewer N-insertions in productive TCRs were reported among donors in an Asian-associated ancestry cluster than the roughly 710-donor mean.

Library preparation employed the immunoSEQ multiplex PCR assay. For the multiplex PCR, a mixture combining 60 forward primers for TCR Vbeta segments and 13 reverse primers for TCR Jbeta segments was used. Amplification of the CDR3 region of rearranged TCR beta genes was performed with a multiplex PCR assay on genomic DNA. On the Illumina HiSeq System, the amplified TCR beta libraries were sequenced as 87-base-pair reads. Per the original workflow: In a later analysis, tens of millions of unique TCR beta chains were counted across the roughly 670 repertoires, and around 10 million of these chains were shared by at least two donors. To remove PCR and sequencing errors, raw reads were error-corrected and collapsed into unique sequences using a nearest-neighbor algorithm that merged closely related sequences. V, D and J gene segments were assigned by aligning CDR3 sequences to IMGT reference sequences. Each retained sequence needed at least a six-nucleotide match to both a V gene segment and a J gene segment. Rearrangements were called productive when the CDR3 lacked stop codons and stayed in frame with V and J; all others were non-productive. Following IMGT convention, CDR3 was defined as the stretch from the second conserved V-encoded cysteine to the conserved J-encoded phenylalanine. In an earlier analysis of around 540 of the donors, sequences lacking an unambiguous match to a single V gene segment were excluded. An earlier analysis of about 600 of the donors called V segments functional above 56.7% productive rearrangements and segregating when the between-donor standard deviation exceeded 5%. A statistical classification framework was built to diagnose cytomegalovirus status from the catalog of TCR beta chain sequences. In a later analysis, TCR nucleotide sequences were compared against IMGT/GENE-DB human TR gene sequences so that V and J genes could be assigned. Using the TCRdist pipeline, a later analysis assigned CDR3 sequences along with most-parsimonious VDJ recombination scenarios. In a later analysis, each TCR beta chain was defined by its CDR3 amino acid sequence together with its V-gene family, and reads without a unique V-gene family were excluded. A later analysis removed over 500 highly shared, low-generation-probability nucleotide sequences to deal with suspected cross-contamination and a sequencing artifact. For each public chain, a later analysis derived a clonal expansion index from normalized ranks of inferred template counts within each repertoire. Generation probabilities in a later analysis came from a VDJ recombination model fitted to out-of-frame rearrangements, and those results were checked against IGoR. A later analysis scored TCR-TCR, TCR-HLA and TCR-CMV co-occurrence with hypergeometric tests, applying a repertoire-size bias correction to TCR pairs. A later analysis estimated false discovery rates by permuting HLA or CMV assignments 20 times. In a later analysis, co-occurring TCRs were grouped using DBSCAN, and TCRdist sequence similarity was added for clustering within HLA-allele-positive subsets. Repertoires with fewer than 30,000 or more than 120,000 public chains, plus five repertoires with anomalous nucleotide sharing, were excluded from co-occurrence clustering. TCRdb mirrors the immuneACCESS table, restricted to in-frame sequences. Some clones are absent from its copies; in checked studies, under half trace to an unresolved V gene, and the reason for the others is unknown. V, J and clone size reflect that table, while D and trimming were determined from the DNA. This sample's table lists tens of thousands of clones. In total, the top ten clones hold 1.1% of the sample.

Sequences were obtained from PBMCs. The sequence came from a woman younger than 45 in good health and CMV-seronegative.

The nucleotides read TGTGCCAGCAGCCCCATAGGGGACAGGGGGCAAGCTTTCTTT. This translates into CASSPIGDRGQAFF. This chain joins TRBV11-2 to TRBJ1-1; TRBD1 agrees with 12 junctional bases. The germline V end is reduced by 5 bases and the J end by 9 bases; junction bases left unmatched: 7. In the germline V gene, CDR1 corresponds to SGHAT and CDR2 to FQNNGV. The CDR3 numbers 14 residues from cysteine through phenylalanine. This entry keeps only the CDR3 DNA: 42 bases, framed from base 1.